This entry describes one T cell receptor (beta chain). Authors' methods: Amplifying reference gene primers gave estimates of nucleated cell counts. Method: immunoSEQ multiplex PCR; TCRdb's copy keeps in-frame clones and lacks some. V and J calls and clone size follow that table, whereas D and trimming were derived from the DNA. The data contain roughly 300,000 clones, about 89% of them singletons. The sample originates from a study of blood T cell repertoires in COVID-19. Background on the study: From T cells, B-cell-depleted T cells, or PBMCs came the material, which was cDNA or gDNA.

All enrollees were roughly 18 to 100 years old and from 20 to 25 US areas. Recovered participants had two consecutive negative NP/OP PCR tests, healthcare professional clearance, or symptom resolution. Per the germline V gene, CDR1 is LGHNA and CDR2 is YSLEER. The CDR3 length is 15 residues. V was shortened by 0 bases and J by 8 bases, with 16 bases between the two germline ends. This chain uses TRBV4-3 with TRBJ1-2; D remains unclear. The clonotype originates from a woman in her 30s who had recovered from COVID-19. The sample consisted of PBMCs or T cells enriched from blood (not recorded which). The CDR3 nucleotides are TGCGCCAGCAGCCAAGATGGGGAGACGAGCGGCGGCTACACCTTC. Amino acids: CASSQDGETSGGYTF.